These 9 T cell receptor beta chains were all obtained from the same sample, sequenced in a study of cytomegalovirus exposure and HLA in healthy donors. The PCR employed 60 Vbeta primers together with 13 Jbeta primers. Profiling relied on immunoSEQ multiplex PCR, and the TCRdb table lists in-frame clones only, not all of them. The sample lists around 68,000 clones; over 75% were seen once. The sequenced material came from PBMCs. The receptors come from a female donor in good health and CMV-seronegative.

J is TRBJ1-2 and V is TRBV5-6; D is undetermined. The ends were cut back, 6 bases at V and 8 bases at J, with 23 bases in the middle. The length of the CDR3 is 15 residues. Germline V gene lookup returns CDR1 SGHDT and CDR2 YYEEEE. CDR3 loop: CASNLVRLPSWGYTF. The CDR3 coding sequence is TGTGCCAGCAACCTTGTGAGACTCCCGTCATGGGGCTACACCTTC.

V is TRBV7-8 and J is TRBJ2-2; unclear D gene. This CDR3 comprises 14 residues. Per the germline V gene, CDR1 is SGHVS and CDR2 is FQNEAQ. V was trimmed by 3 bases and J by 2 bases, leaving 7 bases between them. As DNA, the CDR3 is TGTGCCAGCAGCTTCCAAGCAAACACCGGGGAGCTGTTTTTT. Encoded protein: CASSFQANTGELFF.

There are a few counts of this clone. This chain links TRBV7-2 with TRBJ1-2; the match to TRBD1 covers 9 bases. Germline CDR1 reads SGHTA; CDR2 reads FQGNSA. Losses at the gene ends were 11 bases for V and 8 bases for J; bases not matched to a gene: 21. The CDR3 runs to 16 residues. This CDR3 is CAAAIGPGQGLSGYTF. The CDR3 region has the DNA TGTGCCGCAGCTATTGGACCGGGACAGGGTTTAAGCGGCTACACCTTC.

In this sample, this clone turned up once. The rearrangement links TRBV27 to TRBJ2-2; TRBD2 matches at 9 bases. The germline V gene has CDR1 MNHEY and CDR2 SMNVEV (reference sequence). The CDR3 spans 15 residues. J was trimmed by 9 bases and V by 5 bases; bases with no gene match: 10. The CDR3 DNA reads as TGTGCCAGCAGTCCCTCTAGCGGGATTTATCGGGAGCTGTTTTTT. It translates to CASSPSSGIYRELFF.

The genes are TRBV7-9 and TRBJ2-1; 13 nucleotides agree with TRBD2. Germline V gene lookup returns CDR1 SEHNR and CDR2 FQNEAQ (reference sequence). The length of the CDR3 is 19 residues. J gave up 0 bases and V 5 bases, and 10 bases lay outside the gene matches. The CDR3 coding sequence is TGTGCCAGCAGCCCGCGACTAGCGGGGGGCCAAAGCTCCTACAATGAGCAGTTCTTC. Protein product: CASSPRLAGGQSSYNEQFF.

This clone was found once. V is TRBV7-2 and J is TRBJ2-1; TRBD2 matches at 10 bases. The V gene end was trimmed by 5 bases and the J gene end by 7 bases; junction bases not matched to a gene: 5. The germline V gene encodes CDR1 SGHTA and CDR2 FQGNSA. This CDR3 is built from 14 residues. Written as DNA, the CDR3 is TGTGCCAGCAGCCAAGCGGGGGGGTTTAATGAGCAGTTCTTC. Translation gives CASSQAGGFNEQFF.

The chain links TRBV2 to TRBJ1-4, with 7 bases fitting TRBD1. CDR1 SNHLY and CDR2 FYNNEI come from the germline V gene. Trimming took 7 bases from V and 8 from J; bases not matched to a gene: 7. This CDR3 has 13 amino acids. Written as DNA, the CDR3 is TGTGCCAGCACCCGGGGACAGAAGGAAAAACTGTTTTTT. Its protein product is CASTRGQKEKLFF. Looking up the rest from reference TRBV2 and TRBJ1-4 gives the full variable domain: EPEVTQTPSHQVTQMGQEVILRCVPISNHLYFYWYRQILGQKVEFLVSFYNNEISEKSEIFDDQFSVERPDGSNFTLKIRSTKLEDSAMYFCASTRGQKEKLFFGSGTQLSVL.

The rearrangement links TRBV6-5 to TRBJ1-1; maybe TRBD1 (5 bases). Between the trimmed V and J ends, which lost 0 bases and 4 bases, there was a span of 15 bases. This CDR3 region has 16 residues. From germline, CDR1 is MNHEY and CDR2 SVGAGI. The CDR3 region is CASSYSQGSHGTEAFF. The CDR3 nucleotides read TGTGCCAGCAGTTACTCCCAGGGATCCCATGGCACTGAAGCTTTCTTT.

The CDR3 region is CASSQGLAGSPYEQYF. CDR3 sequence (DNA): TGTGCCAGCAGCCAGGGACTAGCGGGATCCCCCTACGAGCAGTACTTC. The rearrangement joins TRBV4-2 to TRBJ2-7; 13 nucleotides line up with TRBD2. The V gene end was trimmed by 3 bases and the J gene end by 2 bases; junction bases not matched to a gene: 4. The germline CDR1 and CDR2 sequences are LGHNA and YNFKEQ. This CDR3 has 16 residues.